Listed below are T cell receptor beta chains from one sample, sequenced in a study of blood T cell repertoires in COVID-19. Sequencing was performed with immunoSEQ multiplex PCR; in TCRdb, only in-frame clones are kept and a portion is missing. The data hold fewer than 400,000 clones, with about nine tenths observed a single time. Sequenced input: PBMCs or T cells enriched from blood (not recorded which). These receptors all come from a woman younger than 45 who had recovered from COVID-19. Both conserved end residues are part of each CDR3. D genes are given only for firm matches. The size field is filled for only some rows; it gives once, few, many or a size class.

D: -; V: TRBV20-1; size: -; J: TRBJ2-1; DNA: TGCAGTGCTAGTTTCCCCAGGGTAGGGTACAATGAGCAGTTCTTC; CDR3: CSASFPRVGYNEQFF
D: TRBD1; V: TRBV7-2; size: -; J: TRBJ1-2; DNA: TGTGCCAGCAGCTCGAGGACAGGGGGCCACTATGGCTACACCTTC; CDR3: CASSSRTGGHYGYTF
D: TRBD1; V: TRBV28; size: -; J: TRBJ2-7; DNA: TGTGCCAGCAGCAGCCCCTCGGACAGGATGGGCTACGAGCAGTACTTC; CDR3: CASSSPSDRMGYEQYF
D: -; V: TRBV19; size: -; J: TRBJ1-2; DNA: TGTGCCAGTAGTATGATTCGGGATATTAACTATGGCTACACCTTC; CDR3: CASSMIRDINYGYTF
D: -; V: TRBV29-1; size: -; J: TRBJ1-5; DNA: TGCAGCGTGGGGGGTGGCAATCAGCCCCAGCATTTT; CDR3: CSVGGGNQPQHF
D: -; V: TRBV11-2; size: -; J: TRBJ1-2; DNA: TGTGCCAGCAGCCGCCCGCCGGACAGTGGCTACACCTTC; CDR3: CASSRPPDSGYTF
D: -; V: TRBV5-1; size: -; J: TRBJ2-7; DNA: TGCGCCAGCAGCTTGGCAGGGCTCTCCTACGAGCAGTACTTC; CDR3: CASSLAGLSYEQYF
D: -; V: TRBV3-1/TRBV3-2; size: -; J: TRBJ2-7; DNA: TGTGCCAGCAGCCAAAGGCAGGGATTCTACGAGCAGTACTTC; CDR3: CASSQRQGFYEQYF
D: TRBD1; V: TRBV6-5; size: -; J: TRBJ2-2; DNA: TGTGCCAGCAGTTACGGGACAGGGTTCGCCGGGGAGCTGTTTTTT; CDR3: CASSYGTGFAGELFF
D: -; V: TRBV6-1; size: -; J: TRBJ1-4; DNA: TGTGCCAGCAGTGAACGGGGGAGACGAGAAAAACTGTTTTTT; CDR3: CASSERGRREKLFF
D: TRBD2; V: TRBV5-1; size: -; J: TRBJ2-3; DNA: TGCGCCAGCAGAGGGACTAGCGAGGTGTCAGATACGCAGTATTTT; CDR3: CASRGTSEVSDTQYF
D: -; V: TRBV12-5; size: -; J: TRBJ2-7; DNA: TGTGCTAGTGCCACAGGGGGCGGGGGGTACGAGCAGTACTTC; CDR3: CASATGGGGYEQYF
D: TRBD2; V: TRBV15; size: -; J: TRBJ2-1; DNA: TGTGCCACCAGCAGAGTGGGACTAGCGTACAATGAGCAGTTCTTC; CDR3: CATSRVGLAYNEQFF
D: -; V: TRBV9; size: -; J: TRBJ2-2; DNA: TGTGCCAGTTCCGCAGGGGATGGCGGGGAGCTGTTTTTT; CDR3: CASSAGDGGELFF
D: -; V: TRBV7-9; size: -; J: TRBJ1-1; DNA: TGTGCCAGCAGTTGGACAAAGAACACTGAAGCTTTCTTT; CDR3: CASSWTKNTEAFF
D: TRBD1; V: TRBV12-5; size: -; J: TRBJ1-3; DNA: TGTGCTAGTGGGCAGGGGGTCAGCTCTGGAAACACCATATATTTT; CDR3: CASGQGVSSGNTIYF
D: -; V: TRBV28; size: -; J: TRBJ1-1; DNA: TGTGCCAGCAGTCCCAGCGGGCCGCGGAGCACTGAAGCTTTCTTT; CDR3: CASSPSGPRSTEAFF
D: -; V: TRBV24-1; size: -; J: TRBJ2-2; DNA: TGTGCCACCAGTGATTTTAGCGCACAACTGGGGGAGCTGTTTTTT; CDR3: CATSDFSAQLGELFF
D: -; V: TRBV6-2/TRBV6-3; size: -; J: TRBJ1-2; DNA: TGTGCCAGCAGCCAGGACAGTAACTATGGCTACACCTTC; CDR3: CASSQDSNYGYTF
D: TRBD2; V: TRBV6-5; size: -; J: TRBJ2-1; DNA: TGTGCCAGTAACCGGGGGGACGAGCAGTTCTTC; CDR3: CASNRGDEQFF
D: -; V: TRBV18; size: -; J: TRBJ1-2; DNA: TGTGCCAGCTCACCAGGGGGCAGAAACTATGGCTACACCTTC; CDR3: CASSPGGRNYGYTF
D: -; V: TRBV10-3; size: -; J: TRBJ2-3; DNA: TGTGCCATCAGTGACAGGAATACCGCAGATACGCAGTATTTT; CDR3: CAISDRNTADTQYF
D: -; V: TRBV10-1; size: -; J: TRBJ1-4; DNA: TGCGCCAGCAGTGGGGGGGGCGCAGGTGAAAAACTGTTTTTT; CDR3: CASSGGGAGEKLFF
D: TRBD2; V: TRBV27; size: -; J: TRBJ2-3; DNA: TGTGCCAGCAGTTTAACTAGCGGTAACACAGATACGCAGTATTTT; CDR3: CASSLTSGNTDTQYF
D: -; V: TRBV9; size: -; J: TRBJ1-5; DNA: TGTGCCAGCAGCGTAGAAGGTCAGATCAGGGAGCCCCAGCATTTT; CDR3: CASSVEGQIREPQHF
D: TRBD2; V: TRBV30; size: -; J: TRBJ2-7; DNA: TGTGCCTGGAAGATGCTAGCGGGGGGGCGGTACGAGCAGTACTTC; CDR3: CAWKMLAGGRYEQYF
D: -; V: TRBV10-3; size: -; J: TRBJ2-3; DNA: TGTGCCATCAGGCAGGGCACAGATACGCAGTATTTT; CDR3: CAIRQGTDTQYF
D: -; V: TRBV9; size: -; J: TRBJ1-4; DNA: TGTGCCAGCAGCGTAGGCAGTCTTAATGAAAAACTGTTTTTT; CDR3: CASSVGSLNEKLFF
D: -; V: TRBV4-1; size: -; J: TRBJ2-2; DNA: TGCGCCAGCAGCCAAGATAGACAGAGGAACACCGGGGAGCTGTTTTTT; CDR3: CASSQDRQRNTGELFF
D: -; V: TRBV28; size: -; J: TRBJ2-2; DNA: TGTGCCAGCAGCGGACTCACCGGGGAGCTGTTTTTT; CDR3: CASSGLTGELFF
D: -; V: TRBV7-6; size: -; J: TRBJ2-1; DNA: TGTGCCAGCAGCCCCTTGGAGGGAATCTACAATGAGCAGTTCTTC; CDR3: CASSPLEGIYNEQFF
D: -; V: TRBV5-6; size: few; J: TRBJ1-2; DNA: TGTGCCAGTAAACTAGGGACTGAGCCTAACTATGGCTACACCTTC; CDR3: CASKLGTEPNYGYTF
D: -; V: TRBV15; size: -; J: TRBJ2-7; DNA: TGTGCCACCAGCAGAGATGAGGGCTCCTACGAGCAGTACTTC; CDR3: CATSRDEGSYEQYF
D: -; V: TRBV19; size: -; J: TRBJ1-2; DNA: TGTGCCAGTAGATGGGGGGGCGAAGGCTACACCTTC; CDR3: CASRWGGEGYTF
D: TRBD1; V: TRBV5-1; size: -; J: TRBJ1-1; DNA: TGCGCCAGCAGCTTTCGGACAGGGAGTACTGAAGCTTTCTTT; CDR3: CASSFRTGSTEAFF
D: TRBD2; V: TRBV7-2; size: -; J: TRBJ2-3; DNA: TGTGCCAGCAGCTCCTCTATAGCGGGGGGGTCAGATACGCAGTATTTT; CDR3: CASSSSIAGGSDTQYF
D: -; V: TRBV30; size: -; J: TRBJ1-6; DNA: TGTGCCTGGTCGACAGCCGCACGATATAATTCACCCCTCCACTTT; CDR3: CAWSTAARYNSPLHF
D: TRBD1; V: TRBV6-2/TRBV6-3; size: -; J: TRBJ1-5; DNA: TGTGCCAGCAGTTACCCCACAGGGGGAGGCAATCAGCCCCAGCATTTT; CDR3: CASSYPTGGGNQPQHF
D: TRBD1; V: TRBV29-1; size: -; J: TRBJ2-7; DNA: TGCAGCGTGAGGACAGGCGACGAGCAGTACTTC; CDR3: CSVRTGDEQYF
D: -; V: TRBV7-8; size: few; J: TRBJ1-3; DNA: TGTGCCAGCAGCTTAGAGCAGGGAACTGGAAACACCATATATTTT; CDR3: CASSLEQGTGNTIYF
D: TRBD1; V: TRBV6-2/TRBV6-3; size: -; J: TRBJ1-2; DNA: TGTGCCAGCAGTCCGAGGACAGGACAAAACTATGGCTACACCTTC; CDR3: CASSPRTGQNYGYTF
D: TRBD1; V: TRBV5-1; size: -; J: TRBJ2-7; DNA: TGCGCCAGCACGGGGGGACAGGGTTTCTACGAGCAGTACTTC; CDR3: CASTGGQGFYEQYF
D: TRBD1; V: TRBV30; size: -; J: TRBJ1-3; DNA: TGTGCCTGGAGAGGAGGGGACAGAGCCCATTCCTCTGGAAACACCATATATTTT; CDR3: CAWRGGDRAHSSGNTIYF
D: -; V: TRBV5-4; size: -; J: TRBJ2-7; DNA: TGTGCCAGCAGCTCTCTAGTGTCCTACGAGCAGTACTTC; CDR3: CASSSLVSYEQYF
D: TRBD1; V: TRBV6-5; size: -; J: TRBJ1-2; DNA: TGTGCCAGCAGTCAAAGACAGGGACTCTATGGCTACACCTTC; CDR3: CASSQRQGLYGYTF
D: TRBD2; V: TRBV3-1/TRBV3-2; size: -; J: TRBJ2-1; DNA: TGTGCCAGCAGCGCGACTAGCATGAATGAGCAGTTCTTC; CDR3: CASSATSMNEQFF
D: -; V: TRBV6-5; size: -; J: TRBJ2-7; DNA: TGTGCCAGCTCAGATGGTCCGGGAGTCTTGGACGAGCAGTACTTC; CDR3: CASSDGPGVLDEQYF
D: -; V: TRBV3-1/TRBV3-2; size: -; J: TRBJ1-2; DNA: TGTGCCAGCAGCCAAGGTCAGGGGCTCCGCTATGGCTACACCTTC; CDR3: CASSQGQGLRYGYTF
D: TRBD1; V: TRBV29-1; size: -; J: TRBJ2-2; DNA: TGCAGCGTTACAACACTCGGGACAGGGGCCACCGGGGAGCTGTTTTTT; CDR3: CSVTTLGTGATGELFF
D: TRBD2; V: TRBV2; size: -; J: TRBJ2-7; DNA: TGTGCCAGCAGAGGGGACACCATCGCGGGGGGGGAGCAGTACTTC; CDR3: CASRGDTIAGGEQYF